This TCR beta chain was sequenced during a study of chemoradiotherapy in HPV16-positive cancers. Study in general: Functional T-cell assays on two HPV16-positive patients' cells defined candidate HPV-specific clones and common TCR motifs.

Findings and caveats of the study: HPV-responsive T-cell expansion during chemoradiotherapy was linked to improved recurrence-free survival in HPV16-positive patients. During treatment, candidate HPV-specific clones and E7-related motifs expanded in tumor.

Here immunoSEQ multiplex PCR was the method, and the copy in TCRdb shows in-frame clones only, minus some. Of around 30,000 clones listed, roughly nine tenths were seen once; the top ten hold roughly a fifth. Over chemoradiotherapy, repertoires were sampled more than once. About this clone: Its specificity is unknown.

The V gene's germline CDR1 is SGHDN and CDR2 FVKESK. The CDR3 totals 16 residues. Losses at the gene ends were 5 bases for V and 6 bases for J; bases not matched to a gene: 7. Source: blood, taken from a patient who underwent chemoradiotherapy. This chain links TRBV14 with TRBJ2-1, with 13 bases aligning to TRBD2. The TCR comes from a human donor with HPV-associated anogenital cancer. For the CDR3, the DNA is TGTGCCAGCAGCGAAAGAAGGACTAGCGGGAGCAATGAGCAGTTCTTC. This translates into CASSERRTSGSNEQFF. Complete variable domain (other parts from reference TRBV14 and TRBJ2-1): EAGVTQFPSHSVIEKGQTVTLRCDPISGHDNLYWYRRVMGKEIKFLLHFVKESKQDESGMPNNRFLAERTGGTYSTLKVQPAELEDSGVYFCASSERRTSGSNEQFFGPGTRLTVL.